This T cell receptor beta chain is drawn from a study of T cells after posttransplantation cyclophosphamide. Regarding the study as a whole: After PTCy, TRB diversity resembled that of CNI/methotrexate controls. Later post-transplant blood repertoires were often dominated by donor CD8+ memory clones.

The naive gate required viable CD3+CD4+ or CD3+CD8+ cells with CCR7+CD45RA+CD45RO-CD95-CD27+CD28+ phenotype. The assay was immunoSEQ multiplex PCR, and TCRdb's table has in-frame clones only and misses some. Seen here are 10,000 to 13,000 clones, about 95% observed once, and the top ten hold nearly 0.3%. As for this clone: What it binds is not known.

Looked up from germline, CDR1 is SGHRS and CDR2 is YFSETQ. V lost 1 base to trimming and J lost 3 bases, with 13 bases between them. CDR3 length equals 15 residues. The specimen was naive CD8+ T cells sorted from PBMCs. This clonotype originated in a man aged 25 to 40 in good health and a related stem cell transplant donor. The chain is built from TRBV5-1 and TRBJ1-1; weak D call: TRBD1 (6 bases). CDR3 in amino acids: CASSLYQGTDTEAFF. CDR3 DNA sequence: TGCGCCAGCAGCTTGTATCAGGGGACGGACACTGAAGCTTTCTTT.